This T cell receptor (beta chain) was sequenced during a study of T cell responses to AZD1222 COVID-19 vaccine. Study summary: Pooling of second doses given at about 4 or about 12 weeks was done.

Concerning this clone: Its antigen is not identified. One end of the junction fails to match germline, which may point to a read error.

Libraries were prepared by immunoSEQ multiplex PCR; TCRdb keeps only in-frame clonotypes and omits some of them. Among about 92,000 clones listed, about 90% were seen once. Whole-study results and caveats: Across the whole spike, CD4 TCRs peaked at regions 160-218 and 743-854. A mostly white British donor set with more females was recruited, and clonal diversity was possibly underestimated. Repertoire sampling happened only post peak T cell response.

Looked up from germline, CDR1 is SSHAT and CDR2 is FNYEAQ (reference sequence). The CDR3 has 13 amino acids. The clonotype originates from an adult in good health. This chain connects TRBV7-7 to TRBJ2-5; TRBD1 matches 8 bases. The specimen comprised peripheral blood, sampled on day 0 of AZD1222 vaccination. CDR3 region: CASSRTGGETQYF. The CDR3 DNA sequence: TGTGCTAGCAGCCGCACAGGGGGAGAGACCCAGTACTTC.